The sequence of this TCR beta chain was determined in a study of CD8 T cells in ankylosing spondylitis. This clonotype was counted ten times or more. Its antigen remains unidentified. Study-level points and caveats: A motif of under ten highly homologous TCR beta variants was seen as apparently characteristic of ankylosing spondylitis blood. In the blood and synovial fluid of reactive arthritis, some motif variants had been previously reported.

Molecular-barcoded quantitative 5'-RACE produced these TCR beta libraries. TCRdb itself ran the 5' RACE reads through MiXCR, one entry per CDR3 protein. The repertoire holds about 240,000 distinct CDR3 sequences, with about 9.1% as singletons. V was shortened by 0 bases and J by 4 bases, with 14 bases between the two germline ends. Germline assignment: CDR1 SEHNR and CDR2 FQNEAQ (reference sequence). This CDR3 spans 16 amino acids. This sequence originates from a male donor with ankylosing spondylitis or in good health (not recorded which). The sequencing input was blood, either unsorted or a sorted T cell fraction (not recorded which). The J gene is TRBJ2-3, the V gene TRBV7-9, with a possible D match to TRBD1 (5 bases). CDR3 protein: CASSLAFGEGADTQYF. The CDR3 nucleotides read TGTGCCAGCAGCTTAGCGTTCGGAGAAGGGGCAGATACGCAGTATTTT.